This T cell receptor beta chain was identified in a study of blood T cell repertoires in COVID-19. Produced via immunoSEQ multiplex PCR; TCRdb's table is partial and in-frame only. The table lists over 200,000 clones, roughly four fifths of them singletons. Germline loops: CDR1 SQVTM, CDR2 ANQGSEA. The CDR3 totals 16 residues. The ends lost 4 bases at V and 3 bases at J; junction bases unmatched: 10. The chain recombines TRBV29-1 with TRBJ1-4; 8 positions match TRBD1. The source is a woman between 35 and 50 years old with acute or convalescent COVID-19. Sequencing used peripheral blood. In nucleotides, the CDR3 is TGCAGCGTTGGGGGGATCCAGGGGGCTGCTAATGAAAAACTGTTTTTT. Translating gives CSVGGIQGAANEKLFF.